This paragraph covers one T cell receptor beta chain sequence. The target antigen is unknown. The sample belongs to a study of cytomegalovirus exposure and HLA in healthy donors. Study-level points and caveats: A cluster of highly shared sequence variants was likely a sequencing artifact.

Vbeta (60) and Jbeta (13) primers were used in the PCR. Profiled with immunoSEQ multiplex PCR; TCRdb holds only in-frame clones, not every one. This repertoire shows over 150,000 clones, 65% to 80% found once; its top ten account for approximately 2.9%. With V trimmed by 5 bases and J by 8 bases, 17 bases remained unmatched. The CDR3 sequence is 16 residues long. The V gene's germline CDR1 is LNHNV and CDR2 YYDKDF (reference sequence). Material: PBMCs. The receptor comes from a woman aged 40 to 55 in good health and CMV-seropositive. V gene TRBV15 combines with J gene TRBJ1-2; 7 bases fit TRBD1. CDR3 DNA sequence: TGTGCCACCAGCCGCCGATCAGGAGTGCAGGGGGTAGGCTACACCTTC. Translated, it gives CATSRRSGVQGVGYTF.